This T cell receptor beta chain was observed in a study of regulatory T cells in long-lasting Graves disease. Combining iRepertoire HTBI primers with Arm-PCR of CDR3 regions, the authors built TCR beta libraries. Each CDR3 protein gets one entry after TCRdb re-called the multiplex PCR reads with MiXCR. The sample has some 250,000 distinct CDR3 sequences, 15% to 20% seen once. This clonotype came up a few times. As yet, its antigen is unknown. Time point here: newly diagnosed GD, antithyroid drugs for less than 3 months. With RNA extracted from PBMCs as input, the TCR library was made. This CDR3 has 14 residues. Germline V gives CDR1 SEHNR, CDR2 FQNEAQ (reference sequence). The V gene lost 1 base and the J gene lost 3 bases, with 10 bases spanning the gap. General study points: TRBV28 was favored in persistent disease, as were TRBJ1-2 and TRBJ2-5.

These sequences were also reported in another study, on T cells in Graves' hyperthyroidism and ophthalmopathy. That work contributes: Diagnostic decisions used clinical symptoms, serum thyroxine and TRAb, thyroid ultrasound and orbital computed tomography. Patients with ophthalmopathy were separated from those with stable hyperthyroidism by a 13 V-J model.

Sequencing used peripheral blood mononuclear cells (PBMCs), obtained at new diagnosis, from a patient treated with antithyroid drugs. The origin of this receptor is a woman aged 30 to 39 with Graves disease. The chain recombines TRBV7-9 with TRBJ2-7; tentative D call: TRBD1 (6 bases). The CDR3 loop reads CASSLGGHVYEQYF. The CDR3 bases are TGTGCCAGCAGCTTAGGGGGACACGTCTACGAGCAGTACTTC.